Below are 7 T cell receptor beta chains sequenced from a single sample in a study of CD8 T cells in Susac syndrome. Random hexamers primed reverse transcription of about 0.45 to 1 ug RNA. From the immunoSEQ multiplex PCR reads, TCRdb called clonotypes with MiXCR, one entry per CDR3 protein. The data show fewer than 200,000 distinct CDR3 sequences, under 95% seen once. The sample comprised CD4+ T cells from PBMCs. These receptors all come from a human donor with Susac syndrome.

The chain links TRBV4-1 to TRBJ2-5; no definite D call. The V gene's germline CDR1 is MGHRA and CDR2 YSYEKL. The CDR3 spans 13 residues. The V end lost 1 base, the J end lost 13 bases, and 16 bases lay between the germline ends. The CDR3 is CASSQVGSAKRYF. CDR3 nucleotide sequence: TGCGCCAGCAGCCAAGTCGGCAGCGCCAAAAGGTACTTC.

The V and J genes are TRBV9 and TRBJ1-2; no definite D call. CDR1 SGDLS and CDR2 YYNGEE come from the germline V gene. V was cut by 0 bases and J by 0 bases, with 9 bases left in between. The CDR3 contains 15 residues. This CDR3 is CASSVDPIPNYGYTF. The CDR3 nucleotides are TGTGCCAGCAGCGTAGATCCAATACCTAACTATGGCTACACCTTC. Together with reference TRBV9 and TRBJ1-2, the CDR3 gives the full variable domain: DSGVTQTPKHLITATGQRVTLRCSPRSGDLSVYWYQQSLDQGLQFLIQYYNGEERAKGNILERFSAQQFPDLHSELNLSSLELGDSALYFCASSVDPIPNYGYTFGSGTRLTVV.

The V call is TRBV20-1, the J call TRBJ2-2; D is unresolved. Germline CDR1 is DFQATT and CDR2 is SNEGSKA (reference sequence). This CDR3 has 13 residues. Trimming left V 5 bases short and J 4 bases short, with 11 bases between. The CDR3 DNA sequence: TGCAGTGCTTACCTGACACGCACCGGGGAGCTGTTTTTT. Residues: CSAYLTRTGELFF.

The rearrangement joins TRBV12-3 or TRBV12-4 to TRBJ2-7; D gene ambiguous. Between the trimmed V and J ends, which lost 3 bases and 0 bases, there was a span of 12 bases. This CDR3 spans 15 amino acids. This CDR3 reads CASSLSQVSSYEQYF. The CDR3 bases are TGTGCCAGCAGTTTGAGTCAGGTCAGCTCCTACGAGCAGTACTTC.

The gene calls are TRBV7-2 and TRBJ2-7, with D perhaps given as TRBD1 or TRBD2 (7 bases each). Germline CDR1 is SGHTA and CDR2 is FQGNSA. The CDR3 is 14 residues long. V was trimmed by 7 bases and J by 2 bases, leaving 15 bases between them. CDR3 residues: CASTRGGAAYEQYF. In DNA, the CDR3 is TGTGCCAGCACCAGGGGGGGCGCCGCCTACGAGCAGTACTTC.

CDR3 sequence (DNA): TGTGCCAGCAACGGGTTTGTACAGGGGGCCTACGAGCAGTACTTC. Its translation is CASNGFVQGAYEQYF. This chain joins TRBV2 and TRBJ2-7, with 8 bases matching TRBD1. The junction had 10 bases not matched to a gene; V was cut back by 7 bases and J by 2 bases. The length of the CDR3 is 15 residues. CDR1 SNHLY and CDR2 FYNNEI come from the germline V gene.

The rearrangement uses TRBV7-2 and TRBJ2-1, with a tentative D call TRBD1 (6 bases). The CDR3 loop spans 14 amino acids. V lost 5 bases and J lost 8, with 16 bases in between. Looked up from germline, CDR1 is SGHTA and CDR2 is FQGNSA. This chain's CDR3 is CASSVQGSEDEQFF. The DNA of the CDR3 is TGTGCCAGCAGCGTACAGGGTAGCGAGGATGAGCAGTTCTTC.